This T cell receptor beta chain appears in the sequencing data of a study of tissue T cells after allogeneic stem cell transplantation. This CDR3 spans 14 amino acids. The germline V gene has CDR1 NNHNN and CDR2 SYGAGS (reference sequence). The V end was cut by 1 base, the J end by 1 base, with 7 bases between. This clone was observed a single time. Its antigen is not identified. Any gene name here is a mouse gene name. The CDR3 is cut off 1 residue early in the read; its end comes from the germline J gene. Other DNA sequences of this sample code for an identical CDR3. The study, taken as a whole, reports: Tissue-detected TCR repertoire was only partly captured by blood and spleen T cells.

This table comes from immunoSEQ multiplex PCR, and its TCRdb copy is limited to in-frame clones, with some not included. The sample gives 45,000 to 50,000 clones, roughly 75% of which show up once; less than 0.85% is in the top ten. The J gene is TRBJ2-4, the V gene TRBV13-2; TRBD1 might be the D (6 bases). Sequencing used sorted cells pooled from one or two spleens. This sequence was found in a pool of C57BL/6 mice in good health. CDR3 loop: CASGDPGGQNTLYF. Partial CDR3 DNA: TGTGCCAGCGGTGATCCAGGGGGTCAAAACACCTTGTAC.